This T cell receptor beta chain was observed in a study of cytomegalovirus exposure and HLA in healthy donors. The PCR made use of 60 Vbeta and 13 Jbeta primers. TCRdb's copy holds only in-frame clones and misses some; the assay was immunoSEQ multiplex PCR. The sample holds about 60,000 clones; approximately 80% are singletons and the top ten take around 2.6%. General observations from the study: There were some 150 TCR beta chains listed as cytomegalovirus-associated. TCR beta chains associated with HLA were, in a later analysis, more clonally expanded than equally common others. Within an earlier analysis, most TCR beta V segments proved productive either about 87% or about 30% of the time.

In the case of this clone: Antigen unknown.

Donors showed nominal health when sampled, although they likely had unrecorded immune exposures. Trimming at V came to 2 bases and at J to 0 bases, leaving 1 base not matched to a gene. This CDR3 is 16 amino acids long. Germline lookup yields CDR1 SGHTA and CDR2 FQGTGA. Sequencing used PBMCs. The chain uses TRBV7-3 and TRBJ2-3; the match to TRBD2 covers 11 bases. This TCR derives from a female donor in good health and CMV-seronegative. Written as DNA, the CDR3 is TGTGCCAGCAGCTTACTAGCGGGAGGCAGCACAGATACGCAGTATTTT. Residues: CASSLLAGGSTDTQYF.